These 31 T cell receptor beta chains share one sample of origin, sequenced in a study of shared clonotypes between healthy human individuals. Here immunoSEQ multiplex PCR was the method, and the copy in TCRdb shows in-frame clones only, minus some. The table includes roughly 1.4 million clones, approximately 98.5% detected once. Sequences were obtained from naive CD4+ T cells sorted from blood. Documented subset: CD45RA+ positively selected. The origin of the receptors is a young man in good health.

In this sample, this clone turned up once. This chain connects TRBV25-1 to TRBJ2-7; D is perhaps TRBD1 or TRBD2 (5 bases each). Germline CDR1 and CDR2: MGHDK and SYGVNS. The CDR3 has 16 residues. V was pared by 1 base and J by 0 bases, with 13 bases between. CDR3 amino acids: CASSESQGRSSYEQYF. For the CDR3, the DNA is TGTGCCAGCAGTGAATCCCAGGGACGGAGCTCCTACGAGCAGTACTTC.

V usage is TRBV11-2 and J usage is TRBJ2-1; 7 bases are a match to TRBD2. Looked up from germline, CDR1 is SGHAT and CDR2 is FQNNGV. The CDR3 contains 16 residues. V dropped 5 bases and J dropped 3; count of bases not matched to a gene: 10. The CDR3 protein is CASSNVLAVYYNEQFF. CDR3 nucleotide sequence: TGTGCCAGCAGCAACGTTCTAGCGGTTTACTACAATGAGCAGTTCTTC.

The V call is TRBV6-6, the J call TRBJ2-5; 7 nucleotides line up with TRBD1. From germline, CDR1 is MNHNY and CDR2 SVGAGI (reference sequence). After removal of 7 bases from V and 5 bases from J, the junction contained 7 bases not matched to a gene. CDR3 size: 13 residues. The chain's CDR3 is CASNRGPGETQYF. In nucleotides, the CDR3 is TGTGCCAGCAACAGGGGCCCAGGGGAGACCCAGTACTTC.

The chain has TRBV4-1 and TRBJ1-1; D not certain. Germline values: CDR1 MGHRA, CDR2 YSYEKL. Trimming cost V 1 base and J 3 bases, with 12 bases left between them. The CDR3 extends over 15 amino acids. This chain's CDR3 is CASSQARVGDTEAFF. The CDR3 DNA is TGCGCCAGCAGCCAAGCAAGGGTCGGCGACACTGAAGCTTTCTTT.

V is TRBV5-6 and J is TRBJ2-1; D possibly corresponds to TRBD2 (5 bases). Germline V gene lookup returns CDR1 SGHDT and CDR2 YYEEEE. V lost 2 bases, J lost 4 bases, and 16 bases lay in between. The CDR3 runs 16 residues. DNA of the CDR3: TGTGCCAGCAGCTTCCTAGACCAGAGGGAATACAATGAGCAGTTCTTC. Translation gives CASSFLDQREYNEQFF. Drawing the rest from reference TRBV5-6 and TRBJ2-1, the complete variable domain is DAGVTQSPTHLIKTRGQQVTLRCSPKSGHDTVSWYQQALGQGPQFIFQYYEEEERQRGNFPDRFSGHQFPNYSSELNVNALLLGDSALYLCASSFLDQREYNEQFFGPGTRLTVL.

V is TRBV5-4 and J is TRBJ1-1, with D tentatively TRBD1 (6 bases). The CDR3 contains 13 residues. Trimming shortened V by 4 bases and J by 1 base, and 8 bases separated the two germline ends. Germline assignment: CDR1 SGHNT and CDR2 YYREEE (reference sequence). The DNA for the CDR3 is TGTGCCAGCAGCCAGGGGACGAACACTGAAGCTTTCTTT. This gives the protein CASSQGTNTEAFF.

The chain couples TRBV7-2 to TRBJ2-1; TRBD2 matches 9 bases. This CDR3 is built from 15 residues. The trim removed 4 bases at V and 7 bases at J, leaving 8 bases unmatched. Germline loops: CDR1 SGHTA, CDR2 FQGNSA. DNA for the CDR3: TGTGCCAGCAGCTCTCGGACTAGCGTGGTGAATGAGCAGTTCTTC. The encoded protein is CASSSRTSVVNEQFF.

This chain joins TRBV10-2 and TRBJ2-1, with TRBD2 matching 12 bases. The CDR3 is 15 residues long. J gave up 6 bases and V 8 bases, and 8 bases lay outside the gene matches. The V gene's germline CDR1 is WSHSY and CDR2 SAAADI. CDR3 in amino acids: CASCLAGGSGNEQFF. In DNA, the CDR3 is TGCGCCAGCTGTCTAGCGGGAGGGTCTGGCAATGAGCAGTTCTTC.

The chain couples TRBV18 to TRBJ2-1; D is unclear. The CDR3 is 14 residues long. Germline CDR1 and CDR2: KGHSH and LQKENI. Trimming took off 6 bases at V and 0 bases at J, with 9 bases between the two ends. CDR3 sequence (DNA): TGTGCCAGCTCCCTAGACAACTCCTACAATGAGCAGTTCTTC. Translating it yields CASSLDNSYNEQFF.

The rearrangement links TRBV19 to TRBJ2-7, with 9 bases that match TRBD1. This CDR3 is 17 amino acids long. The germline gives CDR1 LNHDA, CDR2 SQIVND (reference sequence). Unmatched junction bases numbered 12, after V lost 4 bases and J lost 2 bases. The chain's CDR3 is CASSTRLPGQGPYEQYF. As DNA, the CDR3 is TGTGCCAGTAGTACGAGACTTCCGGGACAGGGTCCCTACGAGCAGTACTTC.

The chain recombines TRBV5-6 with TRBJ2-2; 7 bases fit TRBD1. Trimming cost V 0 bases and J 4 bases; bases outside gene matches: 3. The CDR3 totals 15 residues. CDR1 is SGHDT and CDR2 is YYEEEE in the germline V gene. The CDR3 loop reads CASSLAGTVTGELFF. DNA of the CDR3: TGTGCCAGCAGCTTGGCCGGGACAGTCACCGGGGAGCTGTTTTTT.

The chain employs TRBV5-1 and TRBJ2-7; either TRBD1 or TRBD2 may fit D (6 bases each). CDR1 and CDR2 from the germline V gene are SGHRS and YFSETQ. The V and J ends lost 2 bases and 3 bases respectively, with 21 bases between them. The length of the CDR3 is 17 residues. For the CDR3, the DNA is TGCGCCAGCAGCTTAGCGACTATTGGGGGGCGCATCTACGAGCAGTACTTC. Its translation is CASSLATIGGRIYEQYF.

The chain recombines TRBV7-6 with TRBJ1-1, with TRBD1 as a possible D gene (5 bases). The CDR3 is 14 residues long. The ends were cut back, 0 bases at V and 1 base at J, with 6 bases in the middle. CDR1 SGHVS and CDR2 FNYEAQ come from the germline V gene. This CDR3 is CASSLAGENTEAFF. The CDR3 region has the DNA TGTGCCAGCAGCTTAGCGGGGGAGAACACTGAAGCTTTCTTT.

This chain connects TRBV14 to TRBJ2-5; D remains unclear. Germline values: CDR1 SGHDN, CDR2 FVKESK. This CDR3 is built from 15 residues. Trimming pared 4 bases from V and 2 bases from J, leaving 14 bases between. CDR3: CASSPGVRAQETQYF. As DNA, the CDR3 is TGTGCCAGCAGCCCCGGCGTGAGAGCTCAAGAGACCCAGTACTTC. The entire variable domain, with the rest obtained from reference TRBV14 and TRBJ2-5, is as follows: EAGVTQFPSHSVIEKGQTVTLRCDPISGHDNLYWYRRVMGKEIKFLLHFVKESKQDESGMPNNRFLAERTGGTYSTLKVQPAELEDSGVYFCASSPGVRAQETQYFGPGTRLLVL.

This chain connects TRBV29-1 to TRBJ2-5, with TRBD2 matching 9 bases. The trim removed 8 bases at V and 2 bases at J, leaving 6 bases unmatched. CDR1 and CDR2 (germline): SQVTM, ANQGSEA. This CDR3 is built from 13 residues. The CDR3, as DNA: TGCAGCCACGAGCTAGCGGGACAAGAGACCCAGTACTTC. Protein: CSHELAGQETQYF.

The V and J genes are TRBV6-5 and TRBJ1-2; tentatively, D is TRBD1 (5 bases). Germline CDR1 reads MNHEY; CDR2 reads SVGAGI. This CDR3 comprises 15 residues. The V end lost 6 bases, the J end lost 4 bases, and 18 bases lay between the germline ends. The CDR3 loop is CASRVTARGGYGYTF. CDR3 DNA sequence: TGTGCCAGCAGAGTAACGGCCCGGGGGGGCTATGGCTACACCTTC.

This chain uses TRBV18 with TRBJ2-7; TRBD2 matches 9 bases. CDR1 and CDR2 (germline): KGHSH, LQKENI. CDR3 length: 16 residues. J lost 3 bases, V lost 6 bases, and 12 bases had no gene match. The CDR3 sequence: CASSQMTSGLNYEQYF. DNA of the CDR3: TGTGCCAGCTCCCAGATGACTAGCGGATTGAACTACGAGCAGTACTTC.

This clone was seen a few times. Other DNA sequences in this sample translate to the same CDR3. The chain is built from TRBV27 and TRBJ2-7, with 7 bases that match TRBD2. Germline trimming cut 0 bases from V and 0 bases from J; bases unmatched to any gene: 2. There are 15 residues in the CDR3. CDR1 is MNHEY and CDR2 is SMNVEV in the germline V gene (reference sequence). The CDR3 spells CASSLSWTSSYEQYF. CDR3 coding DNA: TGTGCCAGCAGTTTATCATGGACTAGCTCCTACGAGCAGTACTTC.

The chain links TRBV28 to TRBJ2-7; 12 nucleotides align to TRBD2. CDR1 is MDHEN, CDR2 SYDVKM, per germline. After removal of 5 bases from V and 2 bases from J, the junction contained 4 bases not matched to a gene. This CDR3 is built from 15 residues. The CDR3 loop reads CASSRTSGIAYEQYF. CDR3 bases: TGTGCCAGCAGTAGGACTAGCGGGATAGCCTACGAGCAGTACTTC.

This chain joins TRBV5-1 and TRBJ1-1, with a possible D match to TRBD1 (5 bases). Germline CDR1 is SGHRS and CDR2 is YFSETQ. This CDR3 region has 13 residues. Trimming stripped 5 bases from V and 3 bases from J, with 11 bases between. CDR3 residues: CASRGGADTEAFF. CDR3 bases: TGCGCCAGCAGGGGAGGGGCGGACACTGAAGCTTTCTTT.

The chain links TRBV9 to TRBJ2-2; D is uncertain. The CDR3 runs to 18 residues. Trimming cost V 0 bases and J 0 bases, with 15 bases left between them. Germline lookup yields CDR1 SGDLS and CDR2 YYNGEE. CDR3 in amino acids: CASSVDYSVISNTGELFF. CDR3 bases: TGTGCCAGCAGCGTAGACTATTCCGTCATATCGAACACCGGGGAGCTGTTTTTT.

The chain has TRBV6-5 and TRBJ2-2; tentatively, D is TRBD1 (6 bases). The CDR3 loop spans 15 amino acids. Trimming left V 5 bases short and J 4 bases short, with 14 bases between. Germline V gene lookup returns CDR1 MNHEY and CDR2 SVGAGI. The CDR3 DNA follows: TGTGCCAGCAGTCCCGAGACAGGTAGCACCGGGGAGCTGTTTTTT. This codes for CASSPETGSTGELFF.

This chain connects TRBV7-2 to TRBJ2-7; D remains unclear. Trimming stripped 4 bases from V and 0 bases from J, with 10 bases between. The CDR3 sequence is 14 residues long. Per germline, CDR1 SGHTA and CDR2 FQGNSA. DNA of the CDR3: TGTGCCAGCAGCTATTTTGGAATCTCCTACGAGCAGTACTTC. It encodes CASSYFGISYEQYF. The whole variable domain, filled in from reference TRBV7-2 and TRBJ2-7, reads GAGVSQSPSNKVTEKGKDVELRCDPISGHTALYWYRQSLGQGLEFLIYFQGNSAPDKSGLPSDRFSAERTGGSVSTLTIQRTQQEDSAVYLCASSYFGISYEQYFGPGTRLTVT.

CDR3 sequence: CASSLATTSGGYQETQYF. For the CDR3, the DNA is TGTGCCAGCAGCTTAGCCACGACCTCAGGGGGGTACCAAGAGACCCAGTACTTC. The rearrangement uses TRBV11-3 and TRBJ2-5; perhaps TRBD1 as D (7 bases). Trimming pared 1 base from V and 0 bases from J, leaving 18 bases between. Germline V lookup: CDR1 SGHNT, CDR2 YENEEA. CDR3 length equals 18 residues.

Comments on this clone: Other DNA sequences in the same sample also yield this CDR3. V gene TRBV28 combines with J gene TRBJ1-2, with D unresolved. V was clipped by 3 bases and J by 2 bases, with 4 bases between them. Looked up from germline, CDR1 is MDHEN and CDR2 is SYDVKM. The CDR3 length is 12 residues. The CDR3 nucleotides read TGTGCCAGCAGTTTGTCCAACTATGGCTACACCTTC. Amino acids: CASSLSNYGYTF.

The chain combines TRBV11-2 with TRBJ2-7; maybe TRBD2 (6 bases). V dropped 1 base and J dropped 2 bases, with 18 bases sitting between them. This CDR3 is built from 17 residues. Germline values: CDR1 SGHAT, CDR2 FQNNGV. The CDR3 loop is CASSLGAEGQGPYEQYF. The CDR3 nucleotides read TGTGCCAGCAGCTTAGGGGCGGAGGGGCAGGGCCCCTACGAGCAGTACTTC.

Turning to this clone: Additional DNA sequences in this sample encode the identical CDR3. V usage is TRBV5-1 and J usage is TRBJ2-7; the match to TRBD1 covers 10 bases. The CDR3 totals 14 residues. Looked up from germline, CDR1 is SGHRS and CDR2 is YFSETQ. V trimming: 4 bases; J trimming: 3 bases; junction bases outside the gene matches: 4. The CDR3 spells CASSPGQGFYEQYF. The CDR3 bases are TGCGCCAGCAGCCCGGGACAGGGGTTCTACGAGCAGTACTTC.

This clone was counted once. Additional DNA sequences in this sample encode the identical CDR3. The chain combines TRBV9 with TRBJ2-3; 7 bases are a match to TRBD1. After removal of 2 bases from V and 2 bases from J, the junction contained 8 bases not matched to a gene. CDR3 size: 16 residues. Per the germline V gene, CDR1 is SGDLS and CDR2 is YYNGEE. CDR3 residues: CASSVTQGTATDTQYF. The CDR3 DNA reads as TGTGCCAGCAGCGTTACACAGGGGACCGCCACAGATACGCAGTATTTT.

This sequence joins TRBV5-1 and TRBJ2-7; possibly TRBD1 for D (6 bases). CDR3 size: 13 residues. Germline CDR1 SGHRS, CDR2 YFSETQ. Between the trimmed V and J ends, which lost 2 bases and 3 bases, there was a span of 9 bases. As DNA, the CDR3 is TGCGCCAGCAGCTTTGAGGGGGTCTACGAGCAGTACTTC. The encoded protein is CASSFEGVYEQYF.

The chain joins TRBV21-1 to TRBJ1-5. TRBV21-1 is shown as a pseudogene. This CDR3 spans 18 amino acids. In nucleotides, the CDR3 is TGTGCCAGCAGCAGGGATAATGGGACTGCTACTAGCAATCAGCCCCAGCATTTT. Translated: CASSRDNGTATSNQPQHF.

The genes are TRBV4-1 and TRBJ1-5; tentatively, D is TRBD1 (6 bases). Per germline, CDR1 MGHRA and CDR2 YSYEKL. V gave up 4 bases and J gave up 7 bases, with 14 bases separating them. This CDR3 spans 14 amino acids. CDR3 coding DNA: TGCGCCAGCAGCCTCCCTGGGGGGGCCCAGCCCCAGCATTTT. It is translated as CASSLPGGAQPQHF.